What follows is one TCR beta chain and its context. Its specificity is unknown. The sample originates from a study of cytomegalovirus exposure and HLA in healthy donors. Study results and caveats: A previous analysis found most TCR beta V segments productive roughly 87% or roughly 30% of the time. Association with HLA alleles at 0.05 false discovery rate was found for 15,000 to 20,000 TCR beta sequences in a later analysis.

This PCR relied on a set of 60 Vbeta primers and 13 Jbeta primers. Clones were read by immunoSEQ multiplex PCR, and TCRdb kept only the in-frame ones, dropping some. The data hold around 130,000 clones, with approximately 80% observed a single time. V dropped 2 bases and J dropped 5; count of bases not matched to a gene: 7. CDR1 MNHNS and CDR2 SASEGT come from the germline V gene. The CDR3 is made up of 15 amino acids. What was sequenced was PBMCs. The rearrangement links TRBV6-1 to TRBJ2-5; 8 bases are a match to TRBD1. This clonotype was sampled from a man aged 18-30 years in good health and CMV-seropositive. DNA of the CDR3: TGTGCCAGCAGTGAAAGTTCAGGGGGCGGGGAGACCCAGTACTTC. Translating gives CASSESSGGGETQYF.